These 6 T cell receptor beta chains originate from one sample sequenced in a study of T-cell reconstitution after alpha-beta-depleted transplantation in children (dated by TCRdb to about 2016). Receptor libraries were prepared by PCR. The sequencer listed for this sample is Illumina HiSeq 2500. Molecular barcoding was employed in the preparation of TCR libraries, with unique molecular identifiers being used to normalize TCRbeta repertoire quantification. The public reads were quality trimmed at Q25 with fastp and then assembled into clones with MiXCR by TCRdb, keeping productive beta chains. Rows matching on CDR3 protein sequence are summarized as one entry with the most common DNA and genes. Here the sample has about 980,000 distinct CDR3 sequences; about 29% occur a single time. Together, the top ten hold about 28% of the sample. Per the publication, the treatment or condition label means: allogeneic hematopoietic cell transplantation with graft depleted of TCRalphabeta T cells and CD19 B cells.

This material consisted of PBMCs, mostly from graft donor cells, taken 360 days after TCRalphabeta/CD19-depleted stem cell transplant. The receptors stem from a boy under two years old who had a stem cell transplant for SCID, so the T cells may come from the graft donor.

This clonotype has more than one count but fewer than ten. V usage is TRBV6-5 and J usage is TRBJ2-2, with 7 nucleotides matching TRBD1. Unmatched junction bases numbered 3, after V lost 1 base and J lost 4 bases. This CDR3 is built from 15 residues. From germline, CDR1 is MNHEY and CDR2 SVGAGI. The CDR3 sequence is CASSYWGQTTGELFF. CDR3 DNA sequence: TGTGCCAGCAGTTACTGGGGACAGACCACCGGGGAGCTGTTTTTT.

This clonotype was recorded a few times. The CDR3 region is CSAPDTGNTEKLFF. CDR3 DNA: TGCAGTGCTCCCGATACAGGGAACACCGAAAAACTGTTTTTT. This chain links TRBV20-1 with TRBJ1-4, with TRBD1 as a possible D gene (6 bases). Germline V gene lookup returns CDR1 DFQATT and CDR2 SNEGSKA (reference sequence). V lost 5 bases and J 8 bases, leaving 18 bases between the germline ends. The CDR3 has 14 residues.

The chain has TRBV20-1 and TRBJ2-1; 7 bases are shared with TRBD1. J lost 7 bases, V lost 2 bases, and 11 bases had no gene match. The CDR3 is made up of 15 amino acids. Germline CDR1 DFQATT, CDR2 SNEGSKA (reference sequence). The CDR3 loop is CSARTPHRGRNEQFF. CDR3 bases: TGCAGTGCTAGAACGCCCCACAGGGGTCGTAATGAGCAGTTCTTC.

As DNA, the CDR3 is TGTGCCAGCAGTTACTCGCGGGTACTGGGAAACACCATATATTTT. Translating gives CASSYSRVLGNTIYF. The rearrangement joins TRBV6-5 to TRBJ1-3; no definite D call. Trimming took off 0 bases at V and 4 bases at J, with 10 bases between the two ends. CDR1 and CDR2 (germline): MNHEY, SVGAGI. This CDR3 is built from 15 residues.

The chain combines TRBV10-3 with TRBJ2-7; TRBD2 matches 8 bases. Germline values: CDR1 ENHRY, CDR2 SYGVKD. CDR3 size: 16 residues. The J segment lost 3 bases and the V segment lost 0 bases, leaving 7 bases of the junction unmatched. CDR3 DNA: TGTGCCATCAGTGAGTCCGAGCGGGGGCGGTACTACGAGCAGTACTTC. Translating it yields CAISESERGRYYEQYF.

This clonotype is a singleton in its sample. The chain carries TRBV6-1 and TRBJ2-1; a weak D match, TRBD1 (6 bases). Trimming left V 7 bases short and J 6 bases short, with 16 bases between. CDR3 length: 14 amino acids. From germline, CDR1 is MNHNS and CDR2 SASEGT. CDR3 sequence reads: CASNRDNGVNEQFF. Written as DNA, the CDR3 is TGTGCCAGCAACCGGGACAATGGTGTCAATGAGCAGTTCTTC.